This is a list of T cell receptor beta chains from one sample in a study of blood T cell repertoires in COVID-19. Method: immunoSEQ multiplex PCR; TCRdb's copy keeps in-frame clones and lacks some. The sample yields 250,000 to 300,000 clones, more than 70% seen once. Sequenced input: peripheral blood. All receptors come from a woman in her thirties who had recovered from COVID-19. The CDR3 runs from the conserved cysteine through the conserved F or W. A D gene is named only where the DNA matches it firmly. Rows give clone size only sometimes, using once, few, many, or a class for an expanded clone.

J gene,D gene,V gene,clone size,CDR3 DNA,CDR3 protein
TRBJ2-2,-,TRBV19,-,TGTGCCAGTATGGTAGCGAACACCGGGGAGCTGTTTTTT,CASMVANTGELFF
TRBJ1-3,TRBD1,TRBV4-3,-,TGCGCCAGCAGCCAAGCGGTCAGGGGGGCCTCTGGAAACACCATATATTTT,CASSQAVRGASGNTIYF
TRBJ2-1,TRBD2,TRBV7-9,once,TGTGCCAGCAGGAATGGACTAGCGGGGGGTAAGACTTACAATGAGCAGTTCTTC,CASRNGLAGGKTYNEQFF
TRBJ1-5,TRBD1,TRBV20-1,few,TGCAGTGCAAGTGGGACAGGCCCTCATCAGCCCCAGCATTTT,CSASGTGPHQPQHF
TRBJ2-7,-,TRBV4-3,-,TGCGCCAGCAGCCAAGATGATGAGTCTGACGAGCAGTACTTC,CASSQDDESDEQYF
TRBJ1-5,-,TRBV21-1,-,TGTGCCAGCAGCGGATACCAAGAACAGGTTCCTCAGCCCCAGCATTTT,CASSGYQEQVPQPQHF
TRBJ2-3,TRBD2,TRBV28,-,TGTGCCAGCAGTCCAAACCCGGGACTAGCGGGGGGCACGAATACGCAGTATTTT,CASSPNPGLAGGTNTQYF
TRBJ2-7,-,TRBV28,-,TGTGCCAGCAGTTTAGTAGTTTACGAGCAGTACTTC,CASSLVVYEQYF
TRBJ2-3,TRBD2,TRBV7-2,-,TGTGCCACGGGGGTCGGGGGGGCGAGCACAGATACGCAGTATTTT,CATGVGGASTDTQYF
TRBJ2-7,TRBD1,TRBV11-1,-,TGTGCCAGCAGCCGTCCGGGACAGGGGTTCTGGGAGCAGTACTTC,CASSRPGQGFWEQYF
TRBJ2-3,TRBD1,TRBV6-1,few,TGTGCCAGCAGTGAAAGGGCGGGACAGGTGACAGATACGCAGTATTTT,CASSERAGQVTDTQYF
TRBJ2-1,TRBD2,TRBV14,few,TGTGCCAGCAGCCCCCGCGCGGGGGGCGACCCGACCTTCAATGAGCAGTTCTTC,CASSPRAGGDPTFNEQFF
TRBJ1-1,-,TRBV10-3,once,TGTGCCACTCACCAGACACCGAACACTGAAGCTTTCTTT,CATHQTPNTEAFF
TRBJ2-7,TRBD1,TRBV5-6,-,TGTGCCAGCAGCTTGGTGGGACAGGGGGCATACGAGCAGTACTTC,CASSLVGQGAYEQYF
TRBJ1-5,-,TRBV27,few,TGTGCCAGCAGTTATGGGCCAGAGTGGGATCAGCCCCAGCATTTT,CASSYGPEWDQPQHF
TRBJ2-7,TRBD2,TRBV7-2,-,TGTGCCAGCAGAAAGCGGGGGCCTACCTACGAGCAGTACTTC,CASRKRGPTYEQYF
TRBJ1-5,-,TRBV29-1,-,TGCAGCGTTGGAGAGGGAGGCCAGCCCCAGCATTTT,CSVGEGGQPQHF
TRBJ1-6,-,TRBV6-1,-,TGTGCCAGCAGTGAAGCGTATCGGGGAAGCAATTCACCCCTCCACTTT,CASSEAYRGSNSPLHF
TRBJ1-2,TRBD1,TRBV19,-,TGTGCCAGTAGTCTCGTGACAGGGGGCCTCTATGGCTACACCTTC,CASSLVTGGLYGYTF
TRBJ2-3,-,TRBV24-1,-,TGTGCCACCAGTGTGGCAGGGCGAGATACGCAGTATTTT,CATSVAGRDTQYF
TRBJ1-1,-,TRBV10-3,-,TGTGCCATCAGTGAGTCAACAGGGTTAGGCACTGAAGCTTTCTTT,CAISESTGLGTEAFF
TRBJ2-5,TRBD2,TRBV5-4,few,TGTGCCAGCAGCTTGAGCGGGGGGCGGGAGACCCAGTACTTC,CASSLSGGRETQYF
TRBJ1-2,-,TRBV4-2,-,TGTGCCAGCAGCCAAGATACGAGGGCCTATGGCTACACCTTC,CASSQDTRAYGYTF
TRBJ2-7,-,TRBV5-6,-,TGTGCCAGCAGCGTGACCAGACAGTATCCCTACGAGCAGTACTTC,CASSVTRQYPYEQYF
TRBJ1-3,-,TRBV6-5,once,TGTGCCAGCAGTTACGACAGTATAAGAAACACCATATATTTT,CASSYDSIRNTIYF
TRBJ2-1,TRBD1,TRBV10-1,many,TGCGCCAGCAGGGGTGTGGGACAGGGGGCGCTTGATGAGCAGTTCTTC,CASRGVGQGALDEQFF